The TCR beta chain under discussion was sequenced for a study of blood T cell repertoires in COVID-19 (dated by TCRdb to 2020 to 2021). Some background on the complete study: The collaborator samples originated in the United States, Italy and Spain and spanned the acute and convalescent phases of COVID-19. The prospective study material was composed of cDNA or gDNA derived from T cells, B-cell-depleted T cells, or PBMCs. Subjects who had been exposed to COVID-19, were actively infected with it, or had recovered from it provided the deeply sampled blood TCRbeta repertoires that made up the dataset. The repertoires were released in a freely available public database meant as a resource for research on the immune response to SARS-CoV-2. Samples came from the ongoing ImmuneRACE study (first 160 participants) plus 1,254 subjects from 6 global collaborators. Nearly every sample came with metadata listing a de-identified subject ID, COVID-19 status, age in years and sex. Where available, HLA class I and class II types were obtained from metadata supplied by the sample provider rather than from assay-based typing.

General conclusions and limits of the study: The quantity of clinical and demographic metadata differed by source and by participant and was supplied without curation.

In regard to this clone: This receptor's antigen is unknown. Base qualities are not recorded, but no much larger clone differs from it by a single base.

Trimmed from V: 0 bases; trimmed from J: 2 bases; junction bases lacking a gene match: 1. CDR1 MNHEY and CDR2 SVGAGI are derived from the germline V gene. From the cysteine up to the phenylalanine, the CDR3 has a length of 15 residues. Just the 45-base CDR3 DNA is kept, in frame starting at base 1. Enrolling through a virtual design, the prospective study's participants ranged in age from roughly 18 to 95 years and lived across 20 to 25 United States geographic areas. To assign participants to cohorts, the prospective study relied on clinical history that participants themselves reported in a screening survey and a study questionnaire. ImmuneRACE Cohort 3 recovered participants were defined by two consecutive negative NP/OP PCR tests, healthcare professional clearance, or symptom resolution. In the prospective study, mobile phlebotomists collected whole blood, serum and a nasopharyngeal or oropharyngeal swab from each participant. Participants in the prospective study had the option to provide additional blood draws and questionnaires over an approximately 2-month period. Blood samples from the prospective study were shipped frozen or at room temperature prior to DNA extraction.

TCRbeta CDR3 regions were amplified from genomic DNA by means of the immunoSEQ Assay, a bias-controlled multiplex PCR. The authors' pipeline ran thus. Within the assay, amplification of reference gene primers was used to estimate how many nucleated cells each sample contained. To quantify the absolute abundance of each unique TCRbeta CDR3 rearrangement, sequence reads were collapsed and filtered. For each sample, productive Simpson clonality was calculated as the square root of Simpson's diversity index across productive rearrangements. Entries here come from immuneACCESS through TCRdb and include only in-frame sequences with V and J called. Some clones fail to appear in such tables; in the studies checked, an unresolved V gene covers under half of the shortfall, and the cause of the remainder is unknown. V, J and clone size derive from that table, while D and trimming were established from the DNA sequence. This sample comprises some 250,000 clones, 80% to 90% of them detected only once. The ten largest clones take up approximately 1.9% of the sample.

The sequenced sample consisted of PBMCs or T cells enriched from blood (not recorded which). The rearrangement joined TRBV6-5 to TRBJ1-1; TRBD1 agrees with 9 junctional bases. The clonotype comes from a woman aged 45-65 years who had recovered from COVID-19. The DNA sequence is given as TGTGCCAGCAGTTACTCGGGACAGGGAAACACTGAAGCTTTCTTT. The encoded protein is CASSYSGQGNTEAFF.